What follows describes a single TCR beta chain. Its antigen is still unknown. Other DNA sequences in the sample encode the same CDR3. TCRdb's copy holds only in-frame clones and misses some; the assay was immunoSEQ multiplex PCR. This table holds 2 million to 2.5 million clones, more than 85% found once. The sample originates from a study of shared clonotypes between healthy human individuals. Overall study results and limits: Researchers sampled blood only, noting tissue repertoires likely differ.

The receptor comes from a man younger than 35 in good health. Some clones in this sample may be carry-over from other donors' samples. Sequencing was carried out using naive CD4+ T cells from PBMCs. This sample's subset: CD45RA+ positively selected.

CDR3 region: CAISGGGNQPQHF. The CDR3 DNA reads TGTGCCATCAGTGGGGGCGGAAATCAGCCCCAGCATTTT. The chain combines TRBV10-3 with TRBJ1-5, with a tentative D call TRBD1 (5 bases). Germline loops: CDR1 ENHRY, CDR2 SYGVKD. This CDR3 comprises 13 residues. Trimming shortened V by 4 bases and J by 4 bases, and 8 bases separated the two germline ends.